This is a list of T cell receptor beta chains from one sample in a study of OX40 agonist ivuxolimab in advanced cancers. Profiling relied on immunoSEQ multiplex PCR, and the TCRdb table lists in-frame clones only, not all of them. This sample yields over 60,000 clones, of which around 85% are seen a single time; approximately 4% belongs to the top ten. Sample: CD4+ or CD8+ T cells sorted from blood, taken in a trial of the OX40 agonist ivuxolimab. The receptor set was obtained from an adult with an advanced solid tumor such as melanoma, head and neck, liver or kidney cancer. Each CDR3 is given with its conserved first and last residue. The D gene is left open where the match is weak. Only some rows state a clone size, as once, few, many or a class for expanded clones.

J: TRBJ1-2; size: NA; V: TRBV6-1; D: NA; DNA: TGTGCCAGCAGGACCTGGGGAGACGGCTATGGCTACACCTTC; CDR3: CASRTWGDGYGYTF
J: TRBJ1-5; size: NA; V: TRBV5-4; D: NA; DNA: TGTGCCAGCAGCTTCGGCGGGAATGGCAATCAGCCCCAGCATTTT; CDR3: CASSFGGNGNQPQHF
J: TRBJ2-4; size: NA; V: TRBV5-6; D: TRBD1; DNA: TGTGCCAGCAGCCTTGACAGGGGGAACATTCAGTACTTC; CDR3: CASSLDRGNIQYF
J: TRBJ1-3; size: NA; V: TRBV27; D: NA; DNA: TGTGCCAGCAGGGCGCCAAGCTCTGGAAACACCATATATTTT; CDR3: CASRAPSSGNTIYF
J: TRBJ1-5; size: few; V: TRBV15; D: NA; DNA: TGTGCCACCAGCAGAGATCTGGATAGCAATCAGCCCCAGCATTTT; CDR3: CATSRDLDSNQPQHF
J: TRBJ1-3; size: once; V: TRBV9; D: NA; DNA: TGTGCCAGCAGCGTGAGAAGTACAGGCTACTCTGGAAACACCATATATTTT; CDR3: CASSVRSTGYSGNTIYF
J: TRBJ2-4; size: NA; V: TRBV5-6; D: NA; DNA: TGTGCCAGCAGTACCTCAGACATTCAGTACTTC; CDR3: CASSTSDIQYF
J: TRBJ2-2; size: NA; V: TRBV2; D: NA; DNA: TGTGCCAGCACCCGGATTATGACCGGGGAGCTGTTTTTT; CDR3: CASTRIMTGELFF
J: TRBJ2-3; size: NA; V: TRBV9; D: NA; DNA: TGTGCCAGCAGCCCCTTCCGACCCAGGAGAGCAGATACGCAGTATTTT; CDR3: CASSPFRPRRADTQYF
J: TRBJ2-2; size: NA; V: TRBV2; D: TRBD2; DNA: TGTGCCAGCACTCCCAGACTAGCTACCGGGGAGCTGTTTTTT; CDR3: CASTPRLATGELFF
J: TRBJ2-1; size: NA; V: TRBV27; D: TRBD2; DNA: TGTGCCAGCAGTCCGTATTTAGCGGGAGGGCCCTACAATGAGCAGTTCTTC; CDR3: CASSPYLAGGPYNEQFF
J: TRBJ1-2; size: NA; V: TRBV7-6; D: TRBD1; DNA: TGTGCCAGCAACCCCGGACAGGGTAACTATGGCTACACCTTC; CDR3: CASNPGQGNYGYTF
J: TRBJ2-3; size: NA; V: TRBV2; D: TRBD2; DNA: TGTGCCAGCAACCCTAGCGGGAGAAACACAGATACGCAGTATTTT; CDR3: CASNPSGRNTDTQYF
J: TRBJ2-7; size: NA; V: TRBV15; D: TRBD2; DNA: TGTGCCACCAGCAGAGATAGGGGAGGGAGTTCCTACGAGCAGTACTTC; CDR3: CATSRDRGGSSYEQYF
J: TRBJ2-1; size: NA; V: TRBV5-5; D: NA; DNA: TGTGCCAGCAGCCCACAAGCGTGGGGCTACAATGAGCAGTTCTTC; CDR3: CASSPQAWGYNEQFF
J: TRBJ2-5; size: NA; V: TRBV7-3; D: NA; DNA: TGTGCCAGCAGCCGGAGTACAATGGAGACCCAGTACTTC; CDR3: CASSRSTMETQYF
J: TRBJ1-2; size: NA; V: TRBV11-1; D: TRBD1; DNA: TGTGCCAGCAGCCAAGGGAGCGCGACAGGGCGCGCGGGGGGCTACACCTTC; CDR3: CASSQGSATGRAGGYTF
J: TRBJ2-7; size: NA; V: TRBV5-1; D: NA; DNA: TGCGCCAGCAGCTTGGGTCGGGAGCGGTCCTACGAGCAGTACTTC; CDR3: CASSLGRERSYEQYF
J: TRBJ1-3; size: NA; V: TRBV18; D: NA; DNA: TGTGCCAGCTCTCGCGACAGCTTGTCTGGAAACACCATATATTTT; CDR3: CASSRDSLSGNTIYF
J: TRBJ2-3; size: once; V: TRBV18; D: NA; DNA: TGTGCCAGCTCCCGTCCGACAGATACGCAGTATTTT; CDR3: CASSRPTDTQYF
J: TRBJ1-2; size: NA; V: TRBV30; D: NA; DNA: TGTGCCTCTCCGGGACGGATCTATGGCTACACCTTC; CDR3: CASPGRIYGYTF
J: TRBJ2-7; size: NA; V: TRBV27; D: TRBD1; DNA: TGTGCCAGCAGCGTCCGACCGGGACAGGGCTCCTACGAGCAGTACTTC; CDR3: CASSVRPGQGSYEQYF
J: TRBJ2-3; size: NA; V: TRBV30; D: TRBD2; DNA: TGTGCCTGGAGTGGAAGACTAGCGGGGGGGTCAGATACGCAGTATTTT; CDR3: CAWSGRLAGGSDTQYF
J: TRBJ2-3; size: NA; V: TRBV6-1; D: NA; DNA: TGTGCCGGTTTAGCTGGGGCGGGGAGCACAGATACGCAGTATTTT; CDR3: CAGLAGAGSTDTQYF
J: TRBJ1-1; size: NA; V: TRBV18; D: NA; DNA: TGTGCCAGCTCCATAGGGCCTGAAGCTTTCTTT; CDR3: CASSIGPEAFF
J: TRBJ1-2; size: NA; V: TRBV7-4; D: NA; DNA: TGTGCCAGCAGCCCCAAGAGAGGGTATGGCTACACCTTC; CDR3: CASSPKRGYGYTF
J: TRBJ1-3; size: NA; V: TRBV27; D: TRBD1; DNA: TGTGCCAGCAGTATTACCGGGACAGGCTCTGGAAACACCATATATTTT; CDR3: CASSITGTGSGNTIYF
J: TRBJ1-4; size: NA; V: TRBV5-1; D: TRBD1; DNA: TGCGCCAGCAGCTCGGGGACAGGGGGCGTGGATCGCGCAACTAATGAAAAACTGTTTTTT; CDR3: CASSSGTGGVDRATNEKLFF
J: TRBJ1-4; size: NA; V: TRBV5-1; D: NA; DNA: TGCGCCAGCAGCTCAGGACCGAATACCAATAATGAAAAACTGTTTTTT; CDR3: CASSSGPNTNNEKLFF
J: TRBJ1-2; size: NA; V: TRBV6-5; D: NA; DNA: TGTGCCAGCAGGGACCTCTATGGCTACACCTTC; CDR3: CASRDLYGYTF
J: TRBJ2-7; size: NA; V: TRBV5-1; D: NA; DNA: TGCGCCAGCAGGGCCGGACAGATAACTAACGAGCAGTACTTC; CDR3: CASRAGQITNEQYF
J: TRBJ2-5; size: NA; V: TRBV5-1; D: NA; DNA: TGCGCCAGCAGTAAATCCCGAGAGACCCAGTACTTC; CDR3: CASSKSRETQYF